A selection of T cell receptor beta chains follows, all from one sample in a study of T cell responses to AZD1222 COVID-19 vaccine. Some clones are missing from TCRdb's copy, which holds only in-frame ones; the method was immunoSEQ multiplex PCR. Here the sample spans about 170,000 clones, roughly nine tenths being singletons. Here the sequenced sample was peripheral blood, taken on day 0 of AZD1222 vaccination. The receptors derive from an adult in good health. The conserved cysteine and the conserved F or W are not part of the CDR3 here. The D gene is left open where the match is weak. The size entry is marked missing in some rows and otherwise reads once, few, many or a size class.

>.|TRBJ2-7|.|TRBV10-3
ATRSSYEQY
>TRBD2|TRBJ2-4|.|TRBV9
ASSVGTSGGALAKNIQY
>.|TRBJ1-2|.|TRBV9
ASSPTGPSSYGYT
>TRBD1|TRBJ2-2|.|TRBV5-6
ASSLGQGIGELF
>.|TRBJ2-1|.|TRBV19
ASGQQPYNEQF
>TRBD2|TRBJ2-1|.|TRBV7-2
ASSSLADLYNEQF
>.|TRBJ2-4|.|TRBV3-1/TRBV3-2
ASSLWGNIQY
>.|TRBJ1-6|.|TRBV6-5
ASSQERTGNSPLH
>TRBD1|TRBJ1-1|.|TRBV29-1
SVDRGSMNTEAF
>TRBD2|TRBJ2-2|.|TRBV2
ASRVGGARTGELF
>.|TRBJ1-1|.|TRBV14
ASSHADRKAF
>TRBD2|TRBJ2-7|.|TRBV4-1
ASSQDLALAGDEQY
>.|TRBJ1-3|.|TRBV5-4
ASSFVGGSGNTIY
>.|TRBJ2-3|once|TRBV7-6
ASSPGLPDTQY
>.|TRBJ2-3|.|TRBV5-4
ASSLASSTDTQY
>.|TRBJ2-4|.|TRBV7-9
ASSLPRTLAKNIQY
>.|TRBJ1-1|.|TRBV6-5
ASSYSESTEAF
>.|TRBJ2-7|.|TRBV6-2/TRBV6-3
ASSVDSANSYEQY
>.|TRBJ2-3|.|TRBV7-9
ASSFRGASSTDTQY
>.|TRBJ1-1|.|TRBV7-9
ASSPQLGNTEAF
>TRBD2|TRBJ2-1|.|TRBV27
ASRQIAGADEQF
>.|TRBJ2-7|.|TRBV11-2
ASSLGGRDEQY
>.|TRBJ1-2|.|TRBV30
AWTSDWALLNYYGYT
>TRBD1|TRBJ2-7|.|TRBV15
ATSRQDRSSSYEQY
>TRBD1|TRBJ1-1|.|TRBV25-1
ASSDYTGQGTF